This section outlines one T cell receptor (gamma chain) sequence together with its context. This clone is medium-sized (0.01 to 0.1%). Its target antigen remains unknown. Base quality data are lacking; no much larger clone is found one base away. There are 14 amino acids in the CDR3, from cysteine to phenylalanine inclusive. The CDR3 DNA has 42 bases and is translated from base 1. V lost 0 bases and J lost 5 bases, and the count of bases not matched to a germline gene is 7. The germline V gene yields EGSNGY for CDR1 and YDSYNSKV for CDR2. These data belong to a study of human gamma delta and Vdelta1 T cells (dated by TCRdb to the late 2010s). General notes on the study: Delta One T cells, Vd1+ gamma-delta T cells, were investigated in the study as cytotoxic effectors against acute myeloid leukemia.

The library was made by PCR. TCRdb names Illumina MiSeq as the instrument used. TCRdb recomputed clones from the public reads with CATT; identical DNA rows were then combined. A total of nearly 3,000 gamma-chain clones appear in this sample, roughly 5.2% of them only once. About 13% of the sample belongs to the ten largest clones. The source is a human donor in good health. The receptor chain draws on TRGV2 and TRGJ1 or TRGJ2. Sequencing was done on a sample of naive CD27+ Vdelta1 gamma-delta T cells from blood. The CDR3: CATWDGPWHYKKLF. The DNA sequence is as follows: TGTGCCACCTGGGACGGGCCATGGCATTATAAGAAACTCTTT.